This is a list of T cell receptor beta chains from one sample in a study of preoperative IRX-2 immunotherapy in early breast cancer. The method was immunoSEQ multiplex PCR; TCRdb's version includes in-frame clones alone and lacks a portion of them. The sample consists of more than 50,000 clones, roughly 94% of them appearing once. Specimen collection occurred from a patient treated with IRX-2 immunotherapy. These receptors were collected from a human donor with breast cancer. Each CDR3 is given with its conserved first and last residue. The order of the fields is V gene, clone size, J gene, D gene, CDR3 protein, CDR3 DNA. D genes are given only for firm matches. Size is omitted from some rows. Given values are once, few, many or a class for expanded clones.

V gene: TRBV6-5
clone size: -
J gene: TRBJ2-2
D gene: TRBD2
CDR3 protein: CASSYSSGGDTGELFF
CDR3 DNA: TGTGCCAGCAGTTACTCGTCCGGGGGGGACACCGGGGAGCTGTTTTTT

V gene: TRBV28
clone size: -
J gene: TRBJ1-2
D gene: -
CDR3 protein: CASTRWPEYNYGYTF
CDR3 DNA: TGTGCCAGCACCCGATGGCCGGAATATAACTATGGCTACACCTTC

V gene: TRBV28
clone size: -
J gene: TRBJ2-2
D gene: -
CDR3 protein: CASSTLGQGTGELFF
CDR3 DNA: TGTGCCAGCAGTACCCTTGGTCAGGGAACCGGGGAGCTGTTTTTT

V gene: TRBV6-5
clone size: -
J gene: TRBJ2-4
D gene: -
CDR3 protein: CASSNLERDIQYF
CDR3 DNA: TGTGCCAGCAGTAACCTGGAGAGAGACATTCAGTACTTC

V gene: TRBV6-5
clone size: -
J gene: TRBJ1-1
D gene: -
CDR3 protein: CASSSWVTNTEAFF
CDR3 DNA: TGTGCCAGCAGTTCGTGGGTGACCAACACTGAAGCTTTCTTT

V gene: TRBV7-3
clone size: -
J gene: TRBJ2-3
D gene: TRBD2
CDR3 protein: CASTASGPTDTQYF
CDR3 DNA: TGTGCCAGCACGGCTAGCGGACCTACAGATACGCAGTATTTT

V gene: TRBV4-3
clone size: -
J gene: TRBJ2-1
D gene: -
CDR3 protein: CASSQGQPGGQFF
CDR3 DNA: TGCGCCAGCAGCCAAGGACAGCCTGGGGGGCAGTTCTTC

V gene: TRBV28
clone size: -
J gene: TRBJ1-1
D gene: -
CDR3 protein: CASSLTRGGSNTEAFF
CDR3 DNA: TGTGCCAGCAGTTTAACTCGGGGGGGATCGAACACTGAAGCTTTCTTT

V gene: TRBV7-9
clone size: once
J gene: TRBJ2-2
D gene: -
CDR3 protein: CASSFGWDGTGELFF
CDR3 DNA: TGTGCCAGCAGCTTTGGCTGGGATGGGACCGGGGAGCTGTTTTTT

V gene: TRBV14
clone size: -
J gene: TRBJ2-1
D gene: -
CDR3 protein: CASNRRGRYNEQFF
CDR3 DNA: TGTGCCAGCAATCGGCGGGGGCGGTACAATGAGCAGTTCTTC

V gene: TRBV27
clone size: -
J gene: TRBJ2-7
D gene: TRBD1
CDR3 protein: CASSPGTGRREQYF
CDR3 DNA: TGTGCCAGCAGTCCCGGGACAGGGCGTCGCGAGCAGTACTTC

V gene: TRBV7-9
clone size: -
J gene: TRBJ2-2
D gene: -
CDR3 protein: CASSLFSPNTGELFF
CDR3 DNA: TGTGCCAGCAGCTTATTCTCCCCCAACACCGGGGAGCTGTTTTTT

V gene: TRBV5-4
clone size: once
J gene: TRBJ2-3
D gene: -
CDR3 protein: CASSLTQTSTDTQYF
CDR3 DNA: TGTGCCAGCAGCTTGACCCAAACAAGCACAGATACGCAGTATTTT

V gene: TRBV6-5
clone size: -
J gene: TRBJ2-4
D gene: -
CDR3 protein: CASSSQGIAKNIQYF
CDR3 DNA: TGTGCCAGCAGTTCCCAGGGCATAGCCAAAAACATTCAGTACTTC

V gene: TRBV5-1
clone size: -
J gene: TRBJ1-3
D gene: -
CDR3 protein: CASSFTAGNTIYF
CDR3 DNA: TGCGCCAGCAGCTTCACGGCTGGAAACACCATATATTTT

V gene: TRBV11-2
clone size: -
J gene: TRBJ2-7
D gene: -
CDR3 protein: CASSLGWSGGYEQYF
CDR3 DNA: TGTGCCAGCAGCTTAGGCTGGTCAGGCGGCTACGAGCAGTACTTC

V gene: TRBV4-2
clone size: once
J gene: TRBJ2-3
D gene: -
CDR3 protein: CASSQDNVDTQYF
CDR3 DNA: TGTGCCAGCAGCCAAGATAACGTTGATACGCAGTATTTT

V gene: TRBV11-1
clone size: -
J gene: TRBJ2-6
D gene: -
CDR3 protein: CASSLGGGNRAGANVLTF
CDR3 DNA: TGTGCCAGCAGCTTAGGTGGGGGAAACAGGGCTGGGGCCAACGTCCTGACTTTC

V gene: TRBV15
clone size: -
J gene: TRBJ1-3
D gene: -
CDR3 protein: CATSRDRGISGNTIYF
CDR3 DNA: TGTGCCACCAGCAGAGATCGGGGGATCTCTGGAAACACCATATATTTT

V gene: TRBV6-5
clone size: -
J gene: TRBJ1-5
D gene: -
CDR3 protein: CASRKKGFGNQPQHF
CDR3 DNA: TGTGCCAGCAGAAAGAAAGGGTTTGGGAATCAGCCCCAGCATTTT

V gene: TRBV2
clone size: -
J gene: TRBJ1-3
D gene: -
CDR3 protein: CASSEHRVGNTIYF
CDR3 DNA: TGTGCCAGCAGTGAACACAGGGTTGGAAACACCATATATTTT

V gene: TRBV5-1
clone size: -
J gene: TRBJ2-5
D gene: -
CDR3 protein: CASSLVTTMETQYF
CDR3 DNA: TGCGCCAGCAGCTTGGTGACTACAATGGAGACCCAGTACTTC

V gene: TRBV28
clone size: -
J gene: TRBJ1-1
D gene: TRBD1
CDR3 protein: CASSPTGQGNTEAFF
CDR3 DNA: TGTGCCAGCAGTCCAACGGGACAGGGGAACACTGAAGCTTTCTTT

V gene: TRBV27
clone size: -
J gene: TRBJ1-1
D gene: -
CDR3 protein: CASSPAGYTEAFF
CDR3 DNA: TGTGCCAGCAGTCCCGCAGGGTACACTGAAGCTTTCTTT

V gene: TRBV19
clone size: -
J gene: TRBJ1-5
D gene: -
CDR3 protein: CASRGVGTGNQPQHF
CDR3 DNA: TGTGCCAGTAGGGGTGTGGGGACGGGCAATCAGCCCCAGCATTTT

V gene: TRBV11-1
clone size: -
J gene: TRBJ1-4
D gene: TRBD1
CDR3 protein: CASSSLTGGGGKLFF
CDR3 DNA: TGTGCCAGCAGCTCCCTCACAGGGGGAGGTGGAAAACTGTTTTTT

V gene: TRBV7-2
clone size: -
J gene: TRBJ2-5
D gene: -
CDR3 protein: CASSLGQRETQYF
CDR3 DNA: TGTGCCAGCAGCTTAGGACAACGGGAGACCCAGTACTTC

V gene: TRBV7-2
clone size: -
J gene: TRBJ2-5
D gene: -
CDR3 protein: CASSQVETQYF
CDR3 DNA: TGTGCCAGCAGCCAAGTTGAGACCCAGTACTTC

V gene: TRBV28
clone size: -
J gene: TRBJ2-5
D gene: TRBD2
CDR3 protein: CASSPAGGAETQYF
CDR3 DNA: TGTGCCAGCAGTCCAGCGGGGGGTGCAGAGACCCAGTACTTC

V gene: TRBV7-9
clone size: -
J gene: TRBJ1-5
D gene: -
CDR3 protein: CASSSSRNQPQHF
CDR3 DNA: TGTGCCAGCAGCTCGAGCCGCAATCAGCCCCAGCATTTT

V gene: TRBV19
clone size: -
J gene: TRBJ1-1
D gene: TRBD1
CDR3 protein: CASSKDRWNEAFF
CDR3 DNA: TGTGCCAGTAGTAAGGACAGGTGGAATGAAGCTTTCTTT

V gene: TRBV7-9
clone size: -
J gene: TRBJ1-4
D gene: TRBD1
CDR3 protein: CASSTWTGDEKLFF
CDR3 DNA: TGTGCCAGCAGCACATGGACAGGGGACGAAAAACTGTTTTTT

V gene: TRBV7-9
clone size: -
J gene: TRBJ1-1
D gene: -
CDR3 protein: CASSLGPDTEAFF
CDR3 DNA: TGTGCCAGCAGCTTAGGACCGGACACTGAAGCTTTCTTT

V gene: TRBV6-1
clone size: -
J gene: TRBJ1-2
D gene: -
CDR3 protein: CASSDLGSLTYGYTF
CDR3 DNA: TGTGCCAGCAGTGATCTTGGCAGCCTTACCTATGGCTACACCTTC

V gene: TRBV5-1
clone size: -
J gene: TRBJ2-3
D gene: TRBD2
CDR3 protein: CASSGGLAGLADTQYF
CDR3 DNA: TGCGCCAGCAGCGGGGGACTAGCGGGATTGGCAGATACGCAGTATTTT

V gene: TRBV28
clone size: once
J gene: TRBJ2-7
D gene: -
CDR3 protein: CASSLRVYEQYF
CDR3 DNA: TGTGCCAGCAGTTTAAGGGTCTACGAGCAGTACTTC

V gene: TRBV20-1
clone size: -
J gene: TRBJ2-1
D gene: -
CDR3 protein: CSANRGNEQFF
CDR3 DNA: TGCAGTGCCAACCGGGGGAATGAGCAGTTCTTC

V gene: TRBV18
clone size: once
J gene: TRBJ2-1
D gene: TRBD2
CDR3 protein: CASSLLAVAAGSYNEQFF
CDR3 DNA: TGTGCCAGCTCACTACTAGCGGTAGCGGCCGGTTCCTACAATGAGCAGTTCTTC

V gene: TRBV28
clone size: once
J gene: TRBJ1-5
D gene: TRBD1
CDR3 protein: CASSSPGTGIGQPQHF
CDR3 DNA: TGTGCCAGCAGTTCCCCCGGGACAGGAATTGGCCAGCCCCAGCATTTT

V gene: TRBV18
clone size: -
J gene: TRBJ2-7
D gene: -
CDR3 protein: CASSSTGTSVHEQYF
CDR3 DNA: TGTGCCAGCTCATCTACAGGGACGTCAGTCCACGAGCAGTACTTC

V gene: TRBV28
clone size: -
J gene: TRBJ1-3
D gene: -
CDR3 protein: CASSLQGLSSGNTIYF
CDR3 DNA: TGTGCCAGCAGTTTACAGGGCTTGAGCTCTGGAAACACCATATATTTT

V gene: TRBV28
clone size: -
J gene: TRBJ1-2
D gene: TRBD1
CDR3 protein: CASRGDSLYGYTF
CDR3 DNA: TGTGCCAGCAGAGGGGACAGCCTCTATGGCTACACCTTC

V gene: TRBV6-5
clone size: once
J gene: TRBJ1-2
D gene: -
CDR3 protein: CASSYTLGGWRGYTF
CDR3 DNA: TGTGCCAGCAGTTACACTCTGGGAGGGTGGCGGGGCTACACCTTC

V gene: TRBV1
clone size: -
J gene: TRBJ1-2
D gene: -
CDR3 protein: CTSSPACLNRPYNYGYTF
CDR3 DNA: TGCACCAGCAGCCCCGCCTGTTTGAACAGACCTTACAACTATGGCTACACCTTC

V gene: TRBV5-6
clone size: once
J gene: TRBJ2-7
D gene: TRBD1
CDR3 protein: CASSSAPPGQIYEQYF
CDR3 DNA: TGTGCCAGCAGCTCGGCACCTCCGGGACAGATCTACGAGCAGTACTTC

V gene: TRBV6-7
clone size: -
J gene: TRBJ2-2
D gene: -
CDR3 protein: CASSSPRDTRGECRGAVF
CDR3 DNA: TGTGCCAGCAGTTCCCCGCGGGACACTAGAGGAGAGTGCCGGGGAGCTGTTTTT

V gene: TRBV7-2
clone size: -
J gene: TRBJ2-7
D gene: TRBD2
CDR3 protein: CASSAGLAGVYEQYF
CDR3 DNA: TGTGCCAGCAGCGCCGGACTAGCGGGAGTATACGAGCAGTACTTC

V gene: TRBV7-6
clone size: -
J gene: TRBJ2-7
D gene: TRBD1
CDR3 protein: CASSLGTGHYEQYF
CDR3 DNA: TGTGCCAGCAGCTTAGGGACAGGACACTACGAGCAGTACTTC